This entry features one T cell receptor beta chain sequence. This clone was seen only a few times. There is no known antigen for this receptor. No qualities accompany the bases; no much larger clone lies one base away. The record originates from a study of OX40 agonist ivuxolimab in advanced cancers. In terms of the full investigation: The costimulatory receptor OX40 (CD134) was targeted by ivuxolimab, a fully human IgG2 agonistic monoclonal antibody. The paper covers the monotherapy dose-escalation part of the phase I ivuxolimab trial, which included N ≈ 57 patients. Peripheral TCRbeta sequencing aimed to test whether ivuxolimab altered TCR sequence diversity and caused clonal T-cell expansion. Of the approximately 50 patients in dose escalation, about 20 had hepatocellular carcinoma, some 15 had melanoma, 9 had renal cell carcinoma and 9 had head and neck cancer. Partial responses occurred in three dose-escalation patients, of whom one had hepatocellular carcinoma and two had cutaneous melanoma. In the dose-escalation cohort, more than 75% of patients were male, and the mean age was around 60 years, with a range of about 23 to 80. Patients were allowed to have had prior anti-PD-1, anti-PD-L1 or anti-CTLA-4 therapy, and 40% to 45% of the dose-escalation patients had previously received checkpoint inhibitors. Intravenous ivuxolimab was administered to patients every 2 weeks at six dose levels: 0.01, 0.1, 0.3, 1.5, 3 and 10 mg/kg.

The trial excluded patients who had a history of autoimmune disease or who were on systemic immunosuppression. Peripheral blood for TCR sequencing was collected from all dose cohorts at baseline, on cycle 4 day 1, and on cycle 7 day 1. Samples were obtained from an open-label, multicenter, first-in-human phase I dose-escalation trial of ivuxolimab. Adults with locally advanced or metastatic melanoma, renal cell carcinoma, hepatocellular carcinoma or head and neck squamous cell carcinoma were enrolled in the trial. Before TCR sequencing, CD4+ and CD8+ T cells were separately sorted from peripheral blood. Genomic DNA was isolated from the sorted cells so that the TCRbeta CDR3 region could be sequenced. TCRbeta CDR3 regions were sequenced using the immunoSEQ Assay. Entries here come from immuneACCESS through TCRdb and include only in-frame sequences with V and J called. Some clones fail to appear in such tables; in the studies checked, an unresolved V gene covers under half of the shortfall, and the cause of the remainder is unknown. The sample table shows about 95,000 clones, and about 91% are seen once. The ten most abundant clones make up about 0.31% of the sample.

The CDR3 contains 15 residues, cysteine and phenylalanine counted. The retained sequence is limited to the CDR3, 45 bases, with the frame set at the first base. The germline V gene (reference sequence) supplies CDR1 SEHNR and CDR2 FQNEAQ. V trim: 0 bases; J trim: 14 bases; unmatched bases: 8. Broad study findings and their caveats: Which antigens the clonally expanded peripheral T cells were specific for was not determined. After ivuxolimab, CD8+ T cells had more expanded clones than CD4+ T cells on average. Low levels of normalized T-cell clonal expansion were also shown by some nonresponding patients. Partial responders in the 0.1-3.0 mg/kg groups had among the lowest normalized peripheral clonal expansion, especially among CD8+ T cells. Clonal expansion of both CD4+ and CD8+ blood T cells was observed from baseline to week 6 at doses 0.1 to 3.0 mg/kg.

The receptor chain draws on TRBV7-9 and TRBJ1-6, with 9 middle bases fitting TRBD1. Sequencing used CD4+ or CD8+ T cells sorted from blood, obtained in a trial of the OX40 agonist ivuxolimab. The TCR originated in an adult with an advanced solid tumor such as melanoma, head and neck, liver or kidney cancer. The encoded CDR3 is CASSLASGTGTSLHF. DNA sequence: TGTGCCAGCAGCTTAGCGTCGGGGACAGGGACGTCCCTCCACTTT.